These 8 T cell receptor beta chains came from one sample sequenced in a study of radiation and T cells in renal cell carcinoma. Regarding time point: blood 2 weeks post-SBRT. Treatment given: 15 Gy SBRT to primary tumor, nephrectomy 4 weeks later. This table comes from immunoSEQ multiplex PCR, and its TCRdb copy is limited to in-frame clones, with some not included. Of 100,000 to 150,000 clones in the sample, 88% were seen once. The starting material was blood, obtained from a patient whose treatment included radiotherapy and nephrectomy. All receptors come from a woman aged 70-85 years with renal cell carcinoma.

The chain joins TRBV5-1 to TRBJ2-7; no firm D call. This CDR3 region has 13 residues. The V end lost 1 base, the J end lost 2 bases, and 7 bases lay between the germline ends. Germline CDR1 is SGHRS and CDR2 is YFSETQ. The CDR3 DNA is TGCGCCAGCAGCTTGAAAGTTACCTACGAGCAGTACTTC. The encoded protein is CASSLKVTYEQYF. The variable domain in full, completed from reference TRBV5-1 and TRBJ2-7, reads KAGVTQTPRYLIKTRGQQVTLSCSPISGHRSVSWYQQTPGQGLQFLFEYFSETQRNKGNFPGRFSGRQFSNSRSEMNVSTLELGDSALYLCASSLKVTYEQYFGPGTRLTVT.

The gene calls are TRBV4-3 and TRBJ2-2; 9 nucleotides line up with TRBD2. The CDR3 consists of 19 residues. Trimming at V came to 4 bases and at J to 0 bases, leaving 12 bases not matched to a gene. Germline V gives CDR1 LGHNA, CDR2 YSLEER. The DNA of the CDR3 is TGCGCCAGCAGCCGAGTTTCTAGCGGGGCGTTCGCGAACACCGGGGAGCTGTTTTTT. Amino acid sequence: CASSRVSSGAFANTGELFF.

The V gene is TRBV9, the J gene TRBJ1-1; 9 nucleotides agree with TRBD1. The germline CDR1 and CDR2 sequences are SGDLS and YYNGEE. V was pared by 4 bases and J by 3 bases, with 7 bases of the junction left unmatched. The CDR3 runs 15 residues. The CDR3 protein is CASSLQGARDTEAFF. The CDR3 DNA sequence: TGTGCCAGCAGCTTACAGGGGGCTCGAGACACTGAAGCTTTCTTT.

The chain is built from TRBV11-2 and TRBJ2-3; D ambiguous. This CDR3 is built from 14 residues. Germline values: CDR1 SGHAT, CDR2 FQNNGV. The germline V and J ends were trimmed by 6 bases and 2 bases, with 12 bases remaining between them. CDR3 bases: TGTGCCAGCAGTCCCGGGCCCACCACAGATACGCAGTATTTT. It yields the protein CASSPGPTTDTQYF. Full variable domain (remainder filled in from reference TRBV11-2 and TRBJ2-3): EAGVAQSPRYKIIEKRQSVAFWCNPISGHATLYWYQQILGQGPKLLIQFQNNGVVDDSQLPKDRFSAERLKGVDSTLKIQPAKLEDSAVYLCASSPGPTTDTQYFGPGTRLTVL.

J is TRBJ1-5 and V is TRBV6-4; TRBD1 matches 7 bases. This CDR3 spans 18 amino acids. Trimming at V came to 2 bases and at J to 0 bases, leaving 10 bases not matched to a gene. Germline V gene sequence: CDR1 MRHNA, CDR2 SNTAGT. CDR3: CASSDEGDSSNSNQPQHF. CDR3 sequence (DNA): TGTGCCAGCAGTGACGAGGGGGACAGCTCCAATAGCAATCAGCCCCAGCATTTT.

The chain employs TRBV2 and TRBJ2-1, with 10 nucleotides matching TRBD2. The V gene's germline CDR1 is SNHLY and CDR2 FYNNEI. With 5 bases clipped from V and 4 bases from J, the junction kept 5 bases outside the gene matches. The CDR3 has 15 residues. CDR3 in DNA: TGTGCCAGCAGTTCTACTAGCGGGATTTACAATGAGCAGTTCTTC. It yields the protein CASSSTSGIYNEQFF.

This clone showed up just once. The chain carries TRBV4-3 and TRBJ2-3, with D tentatively TRBD2 (6 bases). The V end lost 4 bases, the J end lost 0 bases, and 14 bases lay between the germline ends. CDR1 LGHNA and CDR2 YSLEER come from the germline V gene. The CDR3 loop spans 16 amino acids. CDR3 coding DNA: TGCGCCAGCAGCCTTCGGACGGACTATAGCACAGATACGCAGTATTTT. Amino acids: CASSLRTDYSTDTQYF.

V and J are TRBV27 and TRBJ1-1, with 9 bases aligning to TRBD1. From germline, CDR1 is MNHEY and CDR2 SMNVEV (reference sequence). Trimming at V came to 3 bases and at J to 8 bases, leaving 7 bases not matched to a gene. The CDR3 spans 14 residues. The CDR3 loop is CASSLGQGTGEAFF. The CDR3 nucleotides read TGTGCCAGCAGTTTGGGACAAGGGACAGGGGAAGCTTTCTTT.